The T cell receptor beta chain under discussion was sequenced for a study of T-cell reconstitution after alpha-beta-depleted transplantation in children. Molecular barcoding with unique molecular identifiers was used for the TCRbeta library. From the PCR reads, TCRdb called clonotypes with MiXCR, one entry per CDR3 protein. Of roughly 670,000 distinct CDR3 sequences detected, under 15% appear once; the ten largest clones hold 0.79%. This clonotype has at least ten counts. Germline assignment: CDR1 SGHRS and CDR2 YFSETQ. The CDR3 totals 18 residues. V shed 2 bases and J 6 bases; nucleotides not matched to a gene: 13.

This chain connects TRBV5-1 to TRBJ2-2; TRBD2 matches at 10 bases. This receptor was identified in a girl aged 2-10 years with congenital amegakaryocytic thrombocytopenia, due to receive a stem cell transplant. The sample was PBMCs, taken before TCRalphabeta/CD19-depleted stem cell transplant. The CDR3 DNA follows: TGCGCCAGCAGCTTTAGGACTAGCGGATCCATGTTGGCCGGGGAGCTGTTTTTT. Protein product: CASSFRTSGSMLAGELFF.